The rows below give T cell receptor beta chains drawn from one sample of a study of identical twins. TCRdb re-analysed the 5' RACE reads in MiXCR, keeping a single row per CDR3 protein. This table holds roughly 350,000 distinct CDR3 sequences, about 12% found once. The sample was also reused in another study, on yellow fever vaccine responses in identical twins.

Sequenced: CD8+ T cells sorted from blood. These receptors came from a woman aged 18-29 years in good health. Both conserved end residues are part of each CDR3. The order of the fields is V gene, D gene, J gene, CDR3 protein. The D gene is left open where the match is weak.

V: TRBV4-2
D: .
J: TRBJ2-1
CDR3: CASSQDWAGTPFSNEQFF

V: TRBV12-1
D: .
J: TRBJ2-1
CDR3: CASSFPGLAREDSRRAYSYNEQFF

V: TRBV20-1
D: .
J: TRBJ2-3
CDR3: CSARAQGGPDTQYF

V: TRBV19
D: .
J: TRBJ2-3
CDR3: CASGDPAGTDTQYF

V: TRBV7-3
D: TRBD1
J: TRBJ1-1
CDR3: CASSFTGGINTEAFF

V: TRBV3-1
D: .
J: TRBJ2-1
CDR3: CASSLVTGYNEQFF

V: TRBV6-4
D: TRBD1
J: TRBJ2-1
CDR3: CASSERDSPNEQFF

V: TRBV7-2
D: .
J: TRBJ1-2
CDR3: CASSLRGVYGYTF

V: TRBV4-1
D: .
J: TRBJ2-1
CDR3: CASSQPNNEQFF

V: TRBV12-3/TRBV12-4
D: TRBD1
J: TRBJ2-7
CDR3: CASRGGLPYPYEQYF

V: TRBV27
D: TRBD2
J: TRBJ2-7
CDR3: CASTNRLAGSYEQYF

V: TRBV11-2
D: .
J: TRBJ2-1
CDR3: CASSLDRWPGTDYNEQFF

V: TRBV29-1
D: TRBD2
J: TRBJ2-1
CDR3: CSVGGGLEQFF

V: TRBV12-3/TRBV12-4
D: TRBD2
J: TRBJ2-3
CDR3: CASSSLGRGDTDTQYF

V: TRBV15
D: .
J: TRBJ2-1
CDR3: CATSRDPNRVMSSYNEQFF

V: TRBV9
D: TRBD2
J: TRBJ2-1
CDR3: CASSVGSSGSSHEQFF

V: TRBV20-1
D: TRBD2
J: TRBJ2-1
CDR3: CSARRSLGLADVYNEQFF

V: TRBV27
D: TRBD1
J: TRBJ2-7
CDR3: CASSLTGLYEQYF

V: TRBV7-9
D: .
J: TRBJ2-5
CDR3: CASSSSQEGVRETQYF

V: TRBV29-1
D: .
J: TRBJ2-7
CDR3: CSVEAGLPGVYEQYF

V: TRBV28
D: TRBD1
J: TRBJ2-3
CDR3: CASSPRDRRSTDTQYF

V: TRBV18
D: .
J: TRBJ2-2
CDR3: CASSPLGQPNTGELFF

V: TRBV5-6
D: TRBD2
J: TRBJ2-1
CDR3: CASSPGGLAGSAIDEQFF

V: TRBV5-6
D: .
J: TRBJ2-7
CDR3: CASSARDTTQYF

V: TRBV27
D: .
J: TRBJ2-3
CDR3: CASRLPAVSDTQYF

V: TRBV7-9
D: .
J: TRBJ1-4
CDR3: CASSPTDLEKLFF

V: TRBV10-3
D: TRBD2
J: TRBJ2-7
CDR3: CAISESGLAGVDEQYF

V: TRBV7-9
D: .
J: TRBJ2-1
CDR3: CASSPKGPNNEQFF

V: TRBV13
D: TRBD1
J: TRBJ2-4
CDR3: CASSPAGGIQYF

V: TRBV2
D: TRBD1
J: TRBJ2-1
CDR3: CASINSGQGSYNEQFF

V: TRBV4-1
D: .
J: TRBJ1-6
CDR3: CASSQDANSPLHF

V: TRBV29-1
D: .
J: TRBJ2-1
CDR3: CSVDGSSYNEQFF

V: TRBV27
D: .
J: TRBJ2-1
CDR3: CASTKVASSYNEQFF

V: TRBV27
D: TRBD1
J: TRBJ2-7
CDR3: CASSPSRGPLGEQYF

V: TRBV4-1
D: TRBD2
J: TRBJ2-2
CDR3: CASSQGLANTGELFF

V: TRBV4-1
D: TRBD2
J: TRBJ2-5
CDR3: CASSQAGLAGETQYF

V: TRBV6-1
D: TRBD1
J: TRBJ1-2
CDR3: CASSPDRGGLYGYTF